Below, 14 T cell receptor beta chains from the same sample are listed, as sequenced in a study of human CD4 T cells and Enterobacteriaceae. FACS sorting after about 6-7 days collected CFSE-low CD25+ ICOS+ proliferating activated T cells. Irradiated autologous monocytes pulsed with antigen were cultured at a 2:1 ratio with CFSE-labeled memory CD4+ T cells. Sorting took every CD4+ cell except CD45RA+CCR7+CD95- naive cells, reaching over 95% purity. Profiled with immunoSEQ multiplex PCR; TCRdb holds only in-frame clones, not every one. The sample carries 1,000 to 1,200 clones, around a third recorded once. The sequencing sample was made of bacteria-reactive CD4+ T cells grown in culture. The subset denotes: CFSE-low proliferating memory CD4 T cells sorted after in vitro stimulation with a heat-inactivated bacterium or M. tuberculosis lysate. These receptors were collected from a human donor in good health.

This chain connects TRBV6-5 to TRBJ2-7; D perhaps matches TRBD1 (6 bases). The CDR3 is made up of 13 amino acids. Trimming stripped 0 bases from V and 3 bases from J, with 6 bases between. Germline CDR1 and CDR2: MNHEY and SVGAGI. The CDR3 DNA follows: TGTGCCAGCAGTTACTCGACAGGCTACGAGCAGTACTTC. Its protein is CASSYSTGYEQYF.

The sample holds a few counts of this clone. The rearrangement links TRBV5-6 to TRBJ2-3; 7 bases are shared with TRBD2. Trimming at V came to 6 bases and at J to 0 bases, leaving 7 bases not matched to a gene. The CDR3 has 15 amino acids. Germline-derived CDR1 and CDR2 are SGHDT and YYEEEE. The CDR3 here is CASTNWGGSTDTQYF. CDR3 bases: TGTGCCAGCACCAATTGGGGGGGTAGCACAGATACGCAGTATTTT.

J is TRBJ2-7 and V is TRBV11-2; perhaps TRBD2 as D (6 bases). V was shortened by 5 bases and J by 2 bases, with 16 bases between the two germline ends. Germline-derived CDR1 and CDR2 are SGHAT and FQNNGV. The CDR3 consists of 15 residues. The CDR3: CASSPPASAAYEQYF. The DNA of the CDR3 is TGTGCCAGCAGCCCGCCCGCTAGCGCCGCCTACGAGCAGTACTTC.

This chain connects TRBV5-1 to TRBJ1-2; 7 bases line up with TRBD1. The germline V gene has CDR1 SGHRS and CDR2 YFSETQ. The CDR3 extends over 16 amino acids. The trim removed 4 bases at V and 3 bases at J, leaving 12 bases unmatched. The CDR3 region is CASSPQTGVADYGYTF. CDR3 DNA sequence: TGCGCCAGCAGCCCCCAAACAGGGGTAGCGGACTATGGCTACACCTTC.

By share, this clone ranks as hyperexpanded. As DNA, the CDR3 is TGTGCCAGCGGCAGCGCGAACACCGGGGAGCTGTTTTTT. It yields the protein CASGSANTGELFF. The chain has TRBV28 and TRBJ2-2, with no clear D. CDR1 is MDHEN and CDR2 is SYDVKM in the germline V gene. V lost 8 bases and J 0 bases, leaving 7 bases between the germline ends. The CDR3 is 13 residues long.

The sample holds a few counts of this clone. V is TRBV28 and J is TRBJ2-7; TRBD1 is a possible D gene (6 bases). From germline, CDR1 is MDHEN and CDR2 SYDVKM. The CDR3 contains 15 residues. V shed 6 bases and J shed 1 base, with 16 bases lying between them. In DNA form, the CDR3 reads TGTGCCAGCAGCCCCAGGGGCCCTAGTTCCTACGAGCAGTACTTC. It translates to CASSPRGPSSYEQYF.

The chain is built from TRBV11-2 and TRBJ2-1; 9 bases agree with TRBD2. The V segment lost 8 bases and the J segment 0 bases; nucleotides outside the gene matches: 5. CDR3 size: 15 residues. Germline V gene data show CDR1 as SGHAT and CDR2 as FQNNGV. Written as DNA, the CDR3 is TGTGCCAGCCGAGGTAGCGGGAGCTCCTACAATGAGCAGTTCTTC. Amino acid sequence: CASRGSGSSYNEQFF.

This clone was seen only a few times. J is TRBJ2-5 and V is TRBV5-5; 7 positions match TRBD2. The CDR3 runs to 17 residues. Germline-derived CDR1 and CDR2 are SGHKS and YYEKEE (reference sequence). V shed 0 bases, J shed 0 bases, and the junction held 8 bases outside the gene matches. CDR3 in DNA: TGTGCCAGCAGCTTGGGACTAGCAGTGGGGTACCAAGAGACCCAGTACTTC. Its translation is CASSLGLAVGYQETQYF. Full variable domain (outside the CDR3, taken from reference TRBV5-5 and TRBJ2-5): DAGVTQSPTHLIKTRGQQVTLRCSPISGHKSVSWYQQVLGQGPQFIFQYYEKEERGRGNFPDRFSARQFPNYSSELNVNALLLGDSALYLCASSLGLAVGYQETQYFGPGTRLLVL.

The V call is TRBV7-3, the J call TRBJ2-1, with TRBD1 matching 9 bases. The CDR3 runs to 16 residues. V lost 2 bases and J lost 6; bases outside the gene matches: 8. CDR1 is SGHTA, CDR2 FQGTGA, per germline. CDR3 nucleotides: TGTGCCAGCAGCTTACAACCGGGACAGGGAAGCAATGAGCAGTTCTTC. Residues: CASSLQPGQGSNEQFF.

Worth noting for this clone: Other nucleotide sequences in the sample specify the same CDR3. The chain carries TRBV7-2 and TRBJ2-7; 8 bases agree with TRBD2. Germline V gene data show CDR1 as SGHTA and CDR2 as FQGNSA. The CDR3 sequence is 15 residues long. Unmatched junction bases numbered 8, after V lost 5 bases and J lost 2 bases. In DNA form, the CDR3 reads TGTGCCAGCAGCCCCCCAGCGGGAGCGGCCTACGAGCAGTACTTC. Translating it yields CASSPPAGAAYEQYF.

This chain links TRBV11-2 with TRBJ2-1, with 8 bases lining up with TRBD2. Trimming at V came to 1 base and at J to 4 bases, leaving 9 bases not matched to a gene. The germline gives CDR1 SGHAT, CDR2 FQNNGV. This CDR3 has 17 residues. CDR3 loop: CASSLVRGSGGYNEQFF. DNA for the CDR3: TGTGCCAGCAGCTTAGTACGTGGAAGCGGGGGATACAATGAGCAGTTCTTC.

The chain links TRBV5-4 to TRBJ1-2; tentatively, D is TRBD1 (6 bases). The germline CDR1 and CDR2 sequences are SGHNT and YYREEE (reference sequence). The CDR3 is 15 amino acids. The V end was cut by 9 bases, the J end by 5 bases, with 23 bases between. The CDR3 here is CAISEGGTGGYGYTF. The CDR3 DNA follows: TGTGCCATCTCTGAGGGGGGCACCGGAGGGTATGGCTACACCTTC.

V gene TRBV6-1 combines with J gene TRBJ2-3; D perhaps matches TRBD2 (6 bases). Trimming removed 4 bases at V and 2 bases at J, with 16 bases between. The V gene's germline CDR1 is MNHNS and CDR2 SASEGT. This CDR3 region has 16 residues. In DNA form, the CDR3 reads TGTGCCAGCAGTGTTTTCAGCGGGTTCCACACAGATACGCAGTATTTT. Protein product: CASSVFSGFHTDTQYF.

V and J are TRBV7-2 and TRBJ2-1; D gene unclear. The CDR3 has 12 residues. Looked up from germline, CDR1 is SGHTA and CDR2 is FQGNSA. V was pared by 5 bases and J by 9 bases, with 11 bases between. The CDR3 spells CASSQPYGEQFF. The CDR3 DNA reads as TGTGCCAGCAGCCAGCCTTACGGTGAGCAGTTCTTC.